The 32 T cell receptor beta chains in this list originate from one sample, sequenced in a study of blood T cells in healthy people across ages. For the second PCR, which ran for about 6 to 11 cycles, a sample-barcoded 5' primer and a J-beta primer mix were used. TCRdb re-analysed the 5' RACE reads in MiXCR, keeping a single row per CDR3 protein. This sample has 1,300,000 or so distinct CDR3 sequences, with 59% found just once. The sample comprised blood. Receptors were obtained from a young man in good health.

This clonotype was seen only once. The CDR3 region is CASSLAVTSGGPTDTQYF. CDR3 DNA sequence: TGCGCCAGCAGCTTGGCGGTGACTAGCGGGGGCCCCACAGATACGCAGTATTTT. The chain carries TRBV5-1 and TRBJ2-3, with 12 bases matching TRBD2. Trimming took 0 bases from V and 2 from J; bases not matched to a gene: 7. This CDR3 has 18 residues. Per germline, CDR1 SGHRS and CDR2 YFSETQ. Full variable domain (outside the CDR3, taken from reference TRBV5-1 and TRBJ2-3): KAGVTQTPRYLIKTRGQQVTLSCSPISGHRSVSWYQQTPGQGLQFLFEYFSETQRNKGNFPGRFSGRQFSNSRSEMNVSTLELGDSALYLCASSLAVTSGGPTDTQYFGPGTRLTVL.

The CDR3 DNA reads TGTGCCAGCAACCTGGCTAGAAAAGAGACCCAGTACTTC. Its translation: CASNLARKETQYF. V is TRBV6-1 and J is TRBJ2-5; D unresolved. This CDR3 contains 13 residues. The V and J ends lost 7 bases and 3 bases respectively, with 12 bases between them. Germline V CDR1 and CDR2: MNHNS, SASEGT.

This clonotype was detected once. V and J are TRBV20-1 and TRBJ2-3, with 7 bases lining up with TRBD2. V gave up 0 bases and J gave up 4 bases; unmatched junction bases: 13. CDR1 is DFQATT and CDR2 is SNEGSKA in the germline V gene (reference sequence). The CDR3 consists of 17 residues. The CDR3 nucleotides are TGCAGTGCTAGAGATCGATTGAGGGCAGGGAGGGCAGATACGCAGTATTTT. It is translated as CSARDRLRAGRADTQYF.

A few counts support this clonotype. CDR3 sequence (DNA): TGTGCCAGCAGCTTCACCGGACAGGGTGTTTTTTCACCCCTCCACTTT. Residues: CASSFTGQGVFSPLHF. The chain uses TRBV25-1 and TRBJ1-6; the match to TRBD1 covers 8 bases. The CDR3 has 16 residues. Trimming at V came to 6 bases and at J to 9 bases, leaving 13 bases not matched to a gene. Germline V lookup: CDR1 MGHDK, CDR2 SYGVNS.

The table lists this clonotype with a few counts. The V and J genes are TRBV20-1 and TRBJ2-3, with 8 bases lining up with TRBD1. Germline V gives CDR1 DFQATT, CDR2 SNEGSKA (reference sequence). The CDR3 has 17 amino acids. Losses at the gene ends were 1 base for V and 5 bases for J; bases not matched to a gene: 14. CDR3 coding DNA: TGCAGTGCTAGAGGGAACCCCTCAGGGGGCAGGGTAGATACGCAGTATTTT. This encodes CSARGNPSGGRVDTQYF.

Written as DNA, the CDR3 is TGTGCCAGCAAAGGGCAGGGGGATGGTGGCTACACCTTC. Encoded protein: CASKGQGDGGYTF. The chain recombines TRBV28 with TRBJ1-2; TRBD1 matches 7 bases. The CDR3 consists of 13 residues. With V trimmed by 7 bases and J by 7 bases, 9 bases remained unmatched. Germline-derived CDR1 and CDR2 are MDHEN and SYDVKM.

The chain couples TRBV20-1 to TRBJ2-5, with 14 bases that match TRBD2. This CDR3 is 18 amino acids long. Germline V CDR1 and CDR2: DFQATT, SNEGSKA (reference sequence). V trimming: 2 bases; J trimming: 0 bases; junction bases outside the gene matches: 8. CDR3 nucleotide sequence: TGCAGTGCTAGATCGGGACTAGCGGGAGACCTGTACCAAGAGACCCAGTACTTC. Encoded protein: CSARSGLAGDLYQETQYF.

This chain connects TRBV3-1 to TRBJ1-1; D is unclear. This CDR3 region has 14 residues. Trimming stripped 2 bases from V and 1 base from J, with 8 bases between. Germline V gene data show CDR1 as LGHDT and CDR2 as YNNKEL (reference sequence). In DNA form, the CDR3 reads TGTGCCAGCAGCCAAAAGTCGAGGAACACTGAAGCTTTCTTT. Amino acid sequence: CASSQKSRNTEAFF.

CDR3 DNA sequence: TGCAGTGCTAGAGAATCCCGGACAGAGTATAATTCACCCCTCCACTTT. This translates into CSARESRTEYNSPLHF. This sequence joins TRBV20-1 and TRBJ1-6; D is perhaps TRBD1 (6 bases). Germline CDR1 DFQATT, CDR2 SNEGSKA (reference sequence). V lost 0 bases and J lost 4, with 13 bases in between. This CDR3 comprises 16 residues.

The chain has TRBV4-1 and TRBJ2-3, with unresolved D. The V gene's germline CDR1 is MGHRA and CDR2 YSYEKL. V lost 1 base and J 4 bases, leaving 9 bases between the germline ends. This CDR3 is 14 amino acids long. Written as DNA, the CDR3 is TGCGCCAGCAGCCAAGCGGTCCGCGCAGATACGCAGTATTTT. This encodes CASSQAVRADTQYF.

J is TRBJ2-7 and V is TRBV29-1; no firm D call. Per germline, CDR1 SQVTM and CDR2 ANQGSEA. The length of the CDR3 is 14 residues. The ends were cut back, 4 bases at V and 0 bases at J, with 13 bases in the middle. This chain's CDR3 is CSVGGTHDSYEQYF. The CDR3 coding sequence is TGCAGCGTTGGGGGAACTCATGACTCCTACGAGCAGTACTTC.

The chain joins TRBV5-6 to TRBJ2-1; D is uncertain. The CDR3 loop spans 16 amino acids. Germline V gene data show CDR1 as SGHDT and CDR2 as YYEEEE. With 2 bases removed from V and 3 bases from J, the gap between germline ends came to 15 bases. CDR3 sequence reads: CASSFFRGLNYNEQFF. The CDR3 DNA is TGTGCCAGCAGCTTCTTTCGTGGCCTGAACTACAATGAGCAGTTCTTC.

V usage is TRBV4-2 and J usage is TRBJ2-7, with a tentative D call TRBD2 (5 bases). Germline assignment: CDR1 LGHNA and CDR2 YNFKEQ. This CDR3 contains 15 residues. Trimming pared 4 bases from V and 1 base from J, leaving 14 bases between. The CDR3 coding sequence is TGTGCCAGCAGCCTTACACTAGATGGGTCCTACGAGCAGTACTTC. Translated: CASSLTLDGSYEQYF.

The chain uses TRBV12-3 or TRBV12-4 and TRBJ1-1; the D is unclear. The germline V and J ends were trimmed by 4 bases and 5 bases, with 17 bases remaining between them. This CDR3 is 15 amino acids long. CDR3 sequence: CASSWSGRWKTEAFF. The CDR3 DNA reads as TGTGCCAGCAGTTGGTCTGGCAGGTGGAAGACTGAAGCTTTCTTT.

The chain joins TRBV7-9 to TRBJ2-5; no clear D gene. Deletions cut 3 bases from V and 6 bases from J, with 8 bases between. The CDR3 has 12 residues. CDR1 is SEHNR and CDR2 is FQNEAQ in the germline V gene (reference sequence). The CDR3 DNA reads TGTGCCAGCAGCTTGGGGTTGAAGACCCAGTACTTC. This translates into CASSLGLKTQYF. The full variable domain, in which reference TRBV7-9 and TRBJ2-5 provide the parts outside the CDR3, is DTGVSQNPRHKITKRGQNVTFRCDPISEHNRLYWYRQTLGQGPEFLTYFQNEAQLEKSRLLSDRFSAERPKGSFSTLEIQRTEQGDSAMYLCASSLGLKTQYFGPGTRLLVL.

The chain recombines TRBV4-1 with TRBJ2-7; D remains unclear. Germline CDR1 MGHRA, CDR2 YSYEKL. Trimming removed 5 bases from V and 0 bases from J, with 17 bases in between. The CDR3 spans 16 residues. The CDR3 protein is CASSFLGYLSSYEQYF. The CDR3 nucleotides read TGCGCCAGCAGCTTCCTGGGTTATCTAAGCTCCTACGAGCAGTACTTC.

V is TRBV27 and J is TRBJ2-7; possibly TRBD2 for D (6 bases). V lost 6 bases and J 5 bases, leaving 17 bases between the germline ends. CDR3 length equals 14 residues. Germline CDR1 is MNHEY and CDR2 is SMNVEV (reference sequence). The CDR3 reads CASSLGGFLNEQYF. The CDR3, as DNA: TGTGCCAGCAGCCTTGGGGGGTTTTTAAACGAGCAGTACTTC.

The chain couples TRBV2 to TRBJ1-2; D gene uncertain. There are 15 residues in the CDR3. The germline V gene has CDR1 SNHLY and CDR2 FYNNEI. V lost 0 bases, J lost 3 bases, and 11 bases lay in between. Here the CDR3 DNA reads TGTGCCAGCAGTGAAGCGCTTCGAGTAGACTATGGCTACACCTTC. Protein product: CASSEALRVDYGYTF.

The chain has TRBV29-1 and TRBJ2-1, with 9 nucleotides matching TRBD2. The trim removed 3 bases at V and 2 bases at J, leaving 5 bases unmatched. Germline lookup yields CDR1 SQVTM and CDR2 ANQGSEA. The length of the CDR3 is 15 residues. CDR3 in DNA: TGCAGCGTTGACTTTAGCGGGGGTACCTACAATGAGCAGTTCTTC. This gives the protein CSVDFSGGTYNEQFF.

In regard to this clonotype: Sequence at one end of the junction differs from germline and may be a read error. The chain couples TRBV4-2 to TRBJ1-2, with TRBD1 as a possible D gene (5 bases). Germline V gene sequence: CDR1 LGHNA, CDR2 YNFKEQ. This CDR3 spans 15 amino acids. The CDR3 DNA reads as TGTGCCGGCAGCCAAGTGGACACGGGCGGACCTTTCTACACCTTC. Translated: CAGSQVDTGGPFYTF.

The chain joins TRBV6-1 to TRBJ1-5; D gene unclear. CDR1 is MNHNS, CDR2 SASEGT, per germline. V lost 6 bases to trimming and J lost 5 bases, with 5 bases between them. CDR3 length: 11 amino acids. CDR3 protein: CASSAYQPQHF. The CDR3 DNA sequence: TGTGCCAGCAGCGCATATCAGCCCCAGCATTTT.

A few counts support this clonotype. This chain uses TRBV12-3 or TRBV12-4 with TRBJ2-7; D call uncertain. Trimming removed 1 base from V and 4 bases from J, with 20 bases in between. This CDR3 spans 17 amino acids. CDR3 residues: CASSLGPRASSRYEQYF. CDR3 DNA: TGTGCCAGCAGTTTAGGCCCTAGGGCCAGTTCAAGGTACGAGCAGTACTTC.

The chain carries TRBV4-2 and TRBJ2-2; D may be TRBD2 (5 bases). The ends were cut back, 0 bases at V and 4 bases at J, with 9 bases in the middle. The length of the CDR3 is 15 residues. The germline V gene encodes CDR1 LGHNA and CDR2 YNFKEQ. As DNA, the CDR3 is TGTGCCAGCAGCCAAGATCCTGCGGGCACCGGGGAGCTGTTTTTT. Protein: CASSQDPAGTGELFF.

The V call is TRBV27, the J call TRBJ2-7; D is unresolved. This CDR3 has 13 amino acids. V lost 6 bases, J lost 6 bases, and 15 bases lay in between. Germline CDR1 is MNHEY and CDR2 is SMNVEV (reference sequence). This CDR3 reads CASSPPSLGEQYF. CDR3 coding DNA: TGTGCCAGCAGCCCACCATCCTTGGGCGAGCAGTACTTC.

The CDR3 DNA follows: TGTGCCAGCAGTTTACCCCGGACTTATCAAGAGACCCAGTACTTC. Protein sequence: CASSLPRTYQETQYF. The V gene is TRBV28, the J gene TRBJ2-5; D is perhaps TRBD2 (5 bases). The germline V and J ends were trimmed by 2 bases and 2 bases, with 12 bases remaining between them. The germline V gene has CDR1 MDHEN and CDR2 SYDVKM. This CDR3 region has 15 residues.

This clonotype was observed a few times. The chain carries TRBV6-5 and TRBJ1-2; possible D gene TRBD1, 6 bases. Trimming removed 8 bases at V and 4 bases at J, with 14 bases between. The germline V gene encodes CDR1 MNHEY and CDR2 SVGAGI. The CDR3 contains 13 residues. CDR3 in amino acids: CASSTGGAYGYTF. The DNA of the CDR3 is TGTGCCAGCTCCACGGGGGGGGCCTATGGCTACACCTTC.

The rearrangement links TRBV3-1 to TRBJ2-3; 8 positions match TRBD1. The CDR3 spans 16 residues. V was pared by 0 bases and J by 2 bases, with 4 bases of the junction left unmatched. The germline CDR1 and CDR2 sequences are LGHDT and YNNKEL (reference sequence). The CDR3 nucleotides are TGTGCCAGCAGCCAAGATGACAGGGGATTCACAGATACGCAGTATTTT. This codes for CASSQDDRGFTDTQYF.

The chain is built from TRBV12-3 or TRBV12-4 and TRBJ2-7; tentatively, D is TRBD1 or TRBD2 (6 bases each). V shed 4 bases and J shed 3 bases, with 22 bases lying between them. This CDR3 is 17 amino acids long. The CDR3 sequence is CASSSLASGDNFYEQYF. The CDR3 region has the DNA TGTGCCAGCAGTTCTCTAGCGTCTGGGGACAACTTCTACGAGCAGTACTTC.

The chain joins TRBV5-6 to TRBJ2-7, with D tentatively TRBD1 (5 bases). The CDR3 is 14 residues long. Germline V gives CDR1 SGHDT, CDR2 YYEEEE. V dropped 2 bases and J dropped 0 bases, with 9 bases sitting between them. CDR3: CASSFDSSSYEQYF. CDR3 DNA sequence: TGTGCCAGCAGCTTCGACAGCAGCTCCTACGAGCAGTACTTC.

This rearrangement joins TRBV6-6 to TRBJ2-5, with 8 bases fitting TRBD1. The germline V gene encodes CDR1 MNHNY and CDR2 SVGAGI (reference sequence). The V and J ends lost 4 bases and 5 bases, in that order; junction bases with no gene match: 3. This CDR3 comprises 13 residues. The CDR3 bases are TGTGCCAGCAGTTGGACAGGGAGTGAGACCCAGTACTTC. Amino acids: CASSWTGSETQYF.

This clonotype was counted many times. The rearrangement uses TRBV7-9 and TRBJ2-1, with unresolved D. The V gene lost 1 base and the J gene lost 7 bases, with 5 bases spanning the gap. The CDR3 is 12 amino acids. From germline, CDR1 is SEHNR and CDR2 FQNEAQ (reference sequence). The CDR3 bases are TGTGCCAGCAGCTTAGTTAGTAATGAGCAGTTCTTC. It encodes CASSLVSNEQFF.

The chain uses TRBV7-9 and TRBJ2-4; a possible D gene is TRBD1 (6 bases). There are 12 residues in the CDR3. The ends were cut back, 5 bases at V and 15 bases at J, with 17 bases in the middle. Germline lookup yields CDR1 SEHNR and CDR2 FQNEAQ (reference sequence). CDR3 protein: CASSPSGTFAYF. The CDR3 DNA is TGTGCCAGCAGCCCATCCGGGACATTTGCGTACTTC. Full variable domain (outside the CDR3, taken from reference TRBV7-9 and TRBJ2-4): DTGVSQNPRHKITKRGQNVTFRCDPISEHNRLYWYRQTLGQGPEFLTYFQNEAQLEKSRLLSDRFSAERPKGSFSTLEIQRTEQGDSAMYLCASSPSGTFAYFGAGTRLSVL.